The 6 T cell receptor beta chains below were found in one sample sequenced in a study of blood T cell repertoires in COVID-19. Method: immunoSEQ multiplex PCR; TCRdb's copy keeps in-frame clones and lacks some. The sample lists 50,000 to 65,000 clones; around 70% were seen once. Sequencing was performed on peripheral blood. Receptor source: a woman aged 70-85 years with COVID-19, enrolled during active disease.

CDR3 sequence reads: CASSRGAGGNTGELFF. CDR3 DNA: TGCGCCAGCAGCCGGGGAGCGGGAGGTAACACCGGGGAGCTGTTTTTT. The chain combines TRBV4-1 with TRBJ2-2; the match to TRBD2 covers 9 bases. The CDR3 is made up of 16 amino acids. V shed 4 bases, J shed 2 bases, and the junction held 5 bases outside the gene matches. Germline lookup yields CDR1 MGHRA and CDR2 YSYEKL.

The chain couples TRBV20-1 to TRBJ1-5, with D possibly being TRBD1 (5 bases). V lost 3 bases and J lost 5, with 11 bases in between. This CDR3 contains 13 residues. Germline values: CDR1 DFQATT, CDR2 SNEGSKA (reference sequence). The CDR3 loop reads CSASPGFDQPQHF. The DNA of the CDR3 is TGCAGTGCTAGTCCAGGGTTCGATCAGCCCCAGCATTTT.

This sequence joins TRBV28 and TRBJ2-2; TRBD2 matches 10 bases. The CDR3 has 16 residues. CDR1 and CDR2 from the germline V gene are MDHEN and SYDVKM. The V segment lost 1 base and the J segment 6 bases; nucleotides outside the gene matches: 5. CDR3 DNA: TGTGCCAGCAGTTTATCCGCTAGCGGGAGCTCCGGGGAGCTGTTTTTT. Translating it yields CASSLSASGSSGELFF.

The chain's CDR3 is CASRLGLGNTEAFF. CDR3 bases: TGTGCCAGCAGGTTGGGGCTGGGGAACACTGAAGCTTTCTTT. The V call is TRBV6-5, the J call TRBJ1-1; D may be TRBD1 (5 bases). This CDR3 spans 14 amino acids. V lost 6 bases and J lost 1, with 12 bases in between. Germline V CDR1 and CDR2: MNHEY, SVGAGI.

This chain connects TRBV6-6 to TRBJ1-5; 7 bases map to TRBD1. The CDR3 loop spans 15 amino acids. Per germline, CDR1 MNHNY and CDR2 SVGAGI (reference sequence). V was clipped by 7 bases and J by 8 bases; unmatched bases: 14. CDR3 bases: TGTGCCAGCACCCCTCTGGGACAGCCCGGTGAGCCCCAGCATTTT. Translating it yields CASTPLGQPGEPQHF.

The chain recombines TRBV7-8 with TRBJ2-7, with TRBD1 identical over 9 bases. V gave up 6 bases and J gave up 3 bases; unmatched junction bases: 3. Germline CDR1 is SGHVS and CDR2 is FQNEAQ. CDR3 length: 13 amino acids. CDR3 region: CASSGQGNYEQYF. CDR3 DNA sequence: TGTGCCAGCAGTGGACAGGGGAACTACGAGCAGTACTTC.